Described below is a single T cell receptor beta chain sequence and its context. Method: immunoSEQ multiplex PCR; TCRdb's copy keeps in-frame clones and lacks some. The profile shows roughly 400,000 clones, about 90% of them singletons. Described treatment: over 15 received Ad26.COV2.S at low or high dose, single or two shots; five or six received placebo; per-sample allocation not given. Sampling was done on day 63 after the first vaccine or placebo injection. Expression of Wuhan-strain SARS-CoV-2 spike came from the Ad26 vector that formed the vaccine. Germline loops: CDR1 SGHAT, CDR2 FQNNGV. Trimming pared 5 bases from V and 0 bases from J, leaving 10 bases between. The CDR3 runs to 15 residues. The data stem from a study of Ad26.COV2.S vaccination and SARS-CoV-2 variants.

The receptor was isolated from a person between 18 and 59 years old who received the Ad26.COV2.S COVID-19 vaccine or a placebo. The rearrangement uses TRBV11-2 and TRBJ1-4; D is unresolved. Sequences were derived from peripheral blood, sampled in a trial of Ad26.COV2.S vaccine versus placebo. The CDR3 is CASSASDATNEKLFF. DNA for the CDR3: TGTGCCAGCAGCGCGAGCGATGCAACTAATGAAAAACTGTTTTTT.